The subject of this entry is one TCR beta chain. Its antigen is unknown. The data were obtained in a study of vaccination and CD4 T cells after COVID-19. The CDR3 spans 14 residues. The V gene lost 4 bases and the J gene lost 1 base, with 9 bases spanning the gap. Germline CDR1 is LNHNV and CDR2 is YYDKDF (reference sequence). Noted treatment: approximately 9-day PBMC culture with coronavirus spike peptide pools or control peptides (ViraFEST assay). The Oncomine TCR Beta short-read assay was applied to DNA of cultured CD4+ T cells. TCRdb independently ran MiXCR on the PCR reads; one entry per CDR3 protein. The sample lists 20,000 to 30,000 distinct CDR3 sequences, over 60% occurring once.

This receptor was identified in a human donor who had recovered from COVID-19. The rearrangement links TRBV15 to TRBJ2-3, with D uncertain. Sequenced material: CD4+ T cells from blood, cultured in vitro. This chain's CDR3 is CATSINYRTDTQYF. Here the CDR3 DNA reads TGTGCCACCAGCATTAACTACCGCACAGATACGCAGTATTTT.